This T cell receptor (beta chain) originates from a study of T-cell reconstitution after alpha-beta-depleted transplantation in children. General study results and limits: Several patients had high TCRbeta diversity at day 60; it came from surviving recipient T cells and thymic progenitors. At around two months after transplant, the alpha-beta T cells were reportedly derived from several hundred expanded clones that came from non-depleted graft cells.

The CDR3 spans 15 residues. Per the germline V gene, CDR1 is SQVTM and CDR2 is ANQGSEA. The V segment lost 4 bases and the J segment 9 bases; nucleotides outside the gene matches: 13. This clonotype was picked up many times. Its antigen remains unidentified. It was with unique molecular identifiers that the TCRbeta library was prepared. MiXCR, applied by TCRdb to the PCR reads, yields one record per CDR3 protein. The repertoire consists of fewer than 450,000 distinct CDR3 sequences, with around 15% occurring once and the leading ten covering just over 40%. The sequence came from a male patient aged 2-15 years who had a stem cell transplant for acute lymphoblastic leukemia, so the T cells may come from the graft donor. The specimen comprised PBMCs, mostly from graft donor cells, sampled 360 days after TCRalphabeta/CD19-depleted stem cell transplant. The V gene is TRBV29-1, the J gene TRBJ2-5, with TRBD2 identical over 11 bases. The CDR3 spells CSVAPSGRLSGAQYF. DNA of the CDR3: TGCAGCGTTGCGCCTAGCGGGAGGCTGAGTGGGGCCCAGTACTTC.